The 5 T cell receptor beta chains presented below share a single source sample, sequenced in a study of a mutant IDH1 vaccine in newly diagnosed glioma. The sample's time point: baseline, week 1 (first vaccination visit). Indicated treatment: pre-vaccination baseline after standard-of-care therapy. Assay used: immunoSEQ multiplex PCR; TCRdb lists only in-frame clones, some missing. The sample lists more than 50,000 clones, 70% to 90% seen once, with 2.9% in the top ten. The starting material was PBMCs, obtained from a glioma patient treated with radiotherapy, temozolomide or both. These receptors were obtained from a young man with glioma.

The V gene is TRBV19, the J gene TRBJ2-5, with D possibly TRBD1 on 5 matching bases. Trimming left V 5 bases short and J 5 bases short, with 15 bases between. The CDR3 is 14 residues long. CDR1 is LNHDA, CDR2 SQIVND, per germline (reference sequence). The CDR3 spells CASSAGRAFETQYF. The DNA of the CDR3 is TGTGCCAGTAGTGCAGGGCGCGCTTTCGAGACCCAGTACTTC.

The rearrangement links TRBV6-5 to TRBJ2-2; 8 nucleotides align to TRBD1. The J segment lost 5 bases and the V segment lost 10 bases, leaving 9 bases of the junction unmatched. This CDR3 region has 14 residues. Per the germline V gene, CDR1 is MNHEY and CDR2 is SVGAGI. As DNA, the CDR3 is TGTGCCACCAGGGACAGGCCGTGGACCGGGGAGCTGTTTTTT. Translation gives CATRDRPWTGELFF.

The chain joins TRBV19 to TRBJ1-2; the D gene is possibly TRBD1 (5 bases). This CDR3 has 16 residues. Per germline, CDR1 LNHDA and CDR2 SQIVND (reference sequence). Trimming pared 9 bases from V and 4 bases from J, leaving 24 bases between. The DNA for the CDR3 is TGTGCCAGCGCGTCCCTTCCAGGGCTCGGTGGCTATGGCTACACCTTC. Amino acids: CASASLPGLGGYGYTF.

This chain links TRBV29-1 with TRBJ2-2; D is ambiguous. The CDR3 length is 13 residues. V dropped 7 bases and J dropped 1 base, with 10 bases sitting between them. The V gene's germline CDR1 is SQVTM and CDR2 ANQGSEA. DNA for the CDR3: TGCAGCGCTGTGTGGGGGAACACCGGGGAGCTGTTTTTT. Amino acid sequence: CSAVWGNTGELFF.

In its sample, this clone was seen once. This chain connects TRBV29-1 to TRBJ1-2, with 7 bases aligning to TRBD1. This CDR3 has 14 residues. In germline, CDR1 is SQVTM, CDR2 ANQGSEA. After removal of 4 bases from V and 3 bases from J, the junction contained 8 bases not matched to a gene. CDR3 amino acids: CSVAPRQGYYGYTF. The CDR3 DNA is TGCAGCGTTGCCCCCCGACAGGGTTACTATGGCTACACCTTC. The full variable domain, with the rest looked up from reference TRBV29-1 and TRBJ1-2, is SAVISQKPSRDICQRGTSLTIQCQVDSQVTMMFWYRQQPGQSLTLIATANQGSEATYESGFVIDKFPISRPNLTFSTLTVSNMSPEDSSIYLCSVAPRQGYYGYTFGSGTRLTVV.